This T cell receptor beta chain is drawn from a study of blood T cell repertoires in COVID-19. On the study more broadly: Nucleic acid was either cDNA or gDNA, and it came from T cells, B-cell-depleted T cells, or PBMCs.

Per the authors' pipeline: Reference gene primers were amplified, and this amplification served to estimate nucleated cell counts. TCRdb's copy holds only in-frame clones and misses some; the assay was immunoSEQ multiplex PCR. That table furnishes V, J and clone size, whereas the DNA furnished D and trimming. The sample contains roughly 150,000 clones, around 91% of which appear only once. J lost 2 bases, V lost 7 bases, and 22 bases had no gene match. This CDR3 is 21 amino acids long. In germline, CDR1 is MDHEN, CDR2 SYDVKM. The receptor comes from a woman between 55 and 75 years old with active COVID-19. The sample comprised peripheral blood. V gene TRBV28 combines with J gene TRBJ1-5; TRBD1 matches at 11 bases. CDR3 sequence (DNA): TGTGCCAGCATTCAATTGGGGCGGACAGGGGGCGCCGGAATACGCAATCAGCCCCAGCATTTT. This translates into CASIQLGRTGGAGIRNQPQHF.